This TCR beta chain comes out of a study of T-cell reconstitution after alpha-beta-depleted transplantation in children. Study-level points and caveats: Some patients' high day-60 TCRbeta diversity was traced to surviving recipient T cells and thymic progenitors. About two months after transplant, alpha-beta T cells reportedly came from several hundred expanded graft clones.

Researchers prepared the TCRbeta library using unique molecular identifiers, the study reports. In TCRdb, the PCR reads were re-called with MiXCR into one record per CDR3 protein. The sample holds about 830,000 distinct CDR3 sequences, roughly 15% seen once. This clonotype was seen ten or more times. Its specificity is not known. CDR3 length: 11 residues. CDR1 MNHEY and CDR2 SMNVEV come from the germline V gene (reference sequence). V was trimmed by 4 bases and J by 3 bases, leaving 3 bases between them. Sequenced material: PBMCs, mostly from graft donor cells, taken 360 days after TCRalphabeta/CD19-depleted stem cell transplant. The chain couples TRBV27 to TRBJ1-1; D not certain. This TCR was recovered from a male patient younger than 18 who had a stem cell transplant for acute lymphoblastic leukemia, so the T cells may come from the graft donor. In nucleotides, the CDR3 is TGTGCCAGCAGTTCCTACACTGAAGCTTTCTTT. Translated, it gives CASSSYTEAFF.